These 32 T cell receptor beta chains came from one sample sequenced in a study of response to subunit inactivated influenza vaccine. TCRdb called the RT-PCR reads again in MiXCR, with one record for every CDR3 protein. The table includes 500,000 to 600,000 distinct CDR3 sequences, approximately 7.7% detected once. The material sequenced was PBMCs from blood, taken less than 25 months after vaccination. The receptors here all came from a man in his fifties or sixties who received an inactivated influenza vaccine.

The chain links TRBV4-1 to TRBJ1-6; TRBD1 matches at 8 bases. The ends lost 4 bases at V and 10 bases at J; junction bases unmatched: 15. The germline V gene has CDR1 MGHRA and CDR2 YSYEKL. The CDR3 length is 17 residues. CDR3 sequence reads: CASSPATGTGSYSPLHF. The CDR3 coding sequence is TGCGCCAGCAGCCCTGCAACCGGGACAGGTTCGTACTCACCCCTCCACTTT.

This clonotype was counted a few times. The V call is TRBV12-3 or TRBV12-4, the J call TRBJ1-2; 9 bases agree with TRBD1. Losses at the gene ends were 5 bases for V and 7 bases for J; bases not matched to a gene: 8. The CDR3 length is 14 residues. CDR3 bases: TGTGCCAGCAGTATCCCCGGGACAGGGACTGGCTACACCTTC. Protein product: CASSIPGTGTGYTF.

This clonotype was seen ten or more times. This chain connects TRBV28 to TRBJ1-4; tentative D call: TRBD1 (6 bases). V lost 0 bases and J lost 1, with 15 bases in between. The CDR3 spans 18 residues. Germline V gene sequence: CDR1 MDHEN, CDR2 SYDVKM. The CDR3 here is CASSLWGAKVKTNEKLFF. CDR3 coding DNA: TGTGCCAGCAGTTTATGGGGGGCTAAAGTGAAAACTAATGAAAAACTGTTTTTT. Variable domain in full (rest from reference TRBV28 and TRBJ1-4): DVKVTQSSRYLVKRTGEKVFLECVQDMDHENMFWYRQDPGLGLRLIYFSYDVKMKEKGDIPEGYSVSREKKERFSLILESASTNQTSMYLCASSLWGAKVKTNEKLFFGSGTQLSVL.

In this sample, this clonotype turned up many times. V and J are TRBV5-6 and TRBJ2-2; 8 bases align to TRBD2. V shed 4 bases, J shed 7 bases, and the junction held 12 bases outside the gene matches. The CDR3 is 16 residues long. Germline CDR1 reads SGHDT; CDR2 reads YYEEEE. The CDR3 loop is CASSQTPGLVHGELFF. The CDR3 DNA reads TGTGCCAGCAGCCAAACTCCGGGACTAGTCCACGGGGAGCTGTTTTTT.

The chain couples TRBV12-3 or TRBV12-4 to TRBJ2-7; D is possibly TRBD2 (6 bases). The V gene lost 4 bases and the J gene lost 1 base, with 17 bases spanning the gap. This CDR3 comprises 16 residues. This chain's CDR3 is CASSSRTTRLSYEQYF. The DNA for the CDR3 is TGTGCCAGCAGTTCACGGACTACCCGTCTTTCCTACGAGCAGTACTTC.

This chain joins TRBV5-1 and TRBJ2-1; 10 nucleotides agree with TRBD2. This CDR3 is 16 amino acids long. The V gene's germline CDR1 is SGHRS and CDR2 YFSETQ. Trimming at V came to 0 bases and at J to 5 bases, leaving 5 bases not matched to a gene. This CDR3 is CASSLARTSGDNEQFF. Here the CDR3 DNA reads TGCGCCAGCAGCTTGGCTCGGACTAGCGGAGACAATGAGCAGTTCTTC. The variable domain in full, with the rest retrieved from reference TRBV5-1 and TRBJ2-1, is KAGVTQTPRYLIKTRGQQVTLSCSPISGHRSVSWYQQTPGQGLQFLFEYFSETQRNKGNFPGRFSGRQFSNSRSEMNVSTLELGDSALYLCASSLARTSGDNEQFFGPGTRLTVL.

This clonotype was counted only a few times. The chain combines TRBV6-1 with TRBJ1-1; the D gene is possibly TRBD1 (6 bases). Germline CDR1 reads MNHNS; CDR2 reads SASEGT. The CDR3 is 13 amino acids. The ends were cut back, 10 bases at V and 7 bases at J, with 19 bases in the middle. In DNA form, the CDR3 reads TGTGCCACCCGGGGACACGGAGGCTTTGAAGCTTTCTTT. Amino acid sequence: CATRGHGGFEAFF.

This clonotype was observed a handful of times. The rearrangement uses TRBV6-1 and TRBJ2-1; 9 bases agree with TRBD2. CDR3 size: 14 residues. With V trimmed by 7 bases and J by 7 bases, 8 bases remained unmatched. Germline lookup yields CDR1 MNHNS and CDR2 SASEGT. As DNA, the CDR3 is TGTGCCAGCACTCCCGGGCTAGCGGGGAATGAGCAGTTCTTC. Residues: CASTPGLAGNEQFF.

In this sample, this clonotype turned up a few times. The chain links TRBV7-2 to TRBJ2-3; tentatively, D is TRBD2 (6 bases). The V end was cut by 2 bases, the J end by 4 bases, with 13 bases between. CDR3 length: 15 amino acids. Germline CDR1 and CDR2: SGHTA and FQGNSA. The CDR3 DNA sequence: TGTGCCAGCAGCTTATCGGGAGAGCGCGCAGATACGCAGTATTTT. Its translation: CASSLSGERADTQYF.

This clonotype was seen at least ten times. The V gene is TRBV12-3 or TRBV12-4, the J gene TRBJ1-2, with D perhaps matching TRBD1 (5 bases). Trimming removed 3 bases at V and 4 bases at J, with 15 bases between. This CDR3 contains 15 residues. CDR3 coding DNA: TGTGCCAGCAGTTTTGAACAGCCTGGGGGCTATGGCTACACCTTC. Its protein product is CASSFEQPGGYGYTF.

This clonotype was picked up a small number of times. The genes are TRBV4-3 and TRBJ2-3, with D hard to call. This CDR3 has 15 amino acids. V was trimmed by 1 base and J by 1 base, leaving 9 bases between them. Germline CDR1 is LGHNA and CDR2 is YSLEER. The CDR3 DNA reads TGCGCCAGCAGCCAAGTCCTGGGCGGCACAGATACGCAGTATTTT. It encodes CASSQVLGGTDTQYF.

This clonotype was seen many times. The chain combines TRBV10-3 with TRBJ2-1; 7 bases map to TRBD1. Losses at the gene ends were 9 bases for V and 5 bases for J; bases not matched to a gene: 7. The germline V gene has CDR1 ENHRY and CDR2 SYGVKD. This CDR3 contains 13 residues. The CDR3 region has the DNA TGTGCCATTCGGGACAGAACTAACAATGAGCAGTTCTTC. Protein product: CAIRDRTNNEQFF.

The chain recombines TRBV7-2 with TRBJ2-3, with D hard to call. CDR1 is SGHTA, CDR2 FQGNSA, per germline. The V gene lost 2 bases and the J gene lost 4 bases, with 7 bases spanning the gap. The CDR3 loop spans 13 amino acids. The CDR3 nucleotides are TGTGCCAGCAGCTTAAGCATCCCAGATACGCAGTATTTT. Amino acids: CASSLSIPDTQYF.

The CDR3 protein is CASSLPQGYGYTF. The CDR3, as DNA: TGTGCCAGCAGCTTACCACAGGGCTATGGCTACACCTTC. This rearrangement joins TRBV11-3 to TRBJ1-2, with D possibly TRBD1 on 6 matching bases. CDR3 length equals 13 residues. V lost 2 bases and J lost 4, with 8 bases in between. The germline gives CDR1 SGHNT, CDR2 YENEEA.

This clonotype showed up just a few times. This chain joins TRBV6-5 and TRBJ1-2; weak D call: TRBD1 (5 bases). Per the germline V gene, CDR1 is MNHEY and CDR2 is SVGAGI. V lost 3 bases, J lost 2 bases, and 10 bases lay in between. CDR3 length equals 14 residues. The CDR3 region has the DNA TGTGCCAGCAGTTATCCGGGGACCAACTATGGCTACACCTTC. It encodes CASSYPGTNYGYTF.

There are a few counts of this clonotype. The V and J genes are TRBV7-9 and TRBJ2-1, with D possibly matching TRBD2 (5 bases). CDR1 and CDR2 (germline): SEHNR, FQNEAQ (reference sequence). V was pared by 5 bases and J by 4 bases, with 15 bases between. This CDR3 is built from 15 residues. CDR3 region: CASSHAKRGYNEQFF. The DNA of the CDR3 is TGTGCCAGCAGCCACGCAAAACGCGGGTACAATGAGCAGTTCTTC.

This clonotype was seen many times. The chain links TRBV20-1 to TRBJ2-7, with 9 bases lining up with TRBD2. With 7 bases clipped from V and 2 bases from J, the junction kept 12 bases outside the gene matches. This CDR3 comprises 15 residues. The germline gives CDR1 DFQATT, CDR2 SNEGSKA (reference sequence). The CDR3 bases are TGCAGTGGCAGTCCTTCTAGCGGGGCAGCCTACGAGCAGTACTTC. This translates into CSGSPSSGAAYEQYF.

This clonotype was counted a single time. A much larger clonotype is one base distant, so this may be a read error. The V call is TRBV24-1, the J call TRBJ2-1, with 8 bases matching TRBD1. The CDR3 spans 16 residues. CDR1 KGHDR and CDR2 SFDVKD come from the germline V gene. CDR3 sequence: CDTSDTTRDRNNEQFF. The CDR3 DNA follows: TGTGACACCAGTGATACTACCCGGGACAGGAACAATGAGCAGTTCTTC.

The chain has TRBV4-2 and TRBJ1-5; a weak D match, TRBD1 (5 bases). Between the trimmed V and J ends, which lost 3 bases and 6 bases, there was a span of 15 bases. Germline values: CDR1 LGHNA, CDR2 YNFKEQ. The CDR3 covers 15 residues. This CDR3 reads CASSQAVGEGQPQHF. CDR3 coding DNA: TGTGCCAGCAGCCAGGCTGTGGGGGAGGGTCAGCCCCAGCATTTT.

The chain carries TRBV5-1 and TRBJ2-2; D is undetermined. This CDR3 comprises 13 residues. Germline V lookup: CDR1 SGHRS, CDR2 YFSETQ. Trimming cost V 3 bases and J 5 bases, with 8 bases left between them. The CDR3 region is CASSSTLTGELFF. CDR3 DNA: TGCGCCAGCAGCTCGACACTTACCGGGGAGCTGTTTTTT.

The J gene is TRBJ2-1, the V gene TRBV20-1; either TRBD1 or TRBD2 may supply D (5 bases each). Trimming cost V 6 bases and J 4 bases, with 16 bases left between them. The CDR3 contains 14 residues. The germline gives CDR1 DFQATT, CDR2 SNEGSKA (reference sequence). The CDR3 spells CSASTGPVYNEQFF. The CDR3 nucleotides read TGCAGTGCAAGCACGGGACCAGTATACAATGAGCAGTTCTTC.

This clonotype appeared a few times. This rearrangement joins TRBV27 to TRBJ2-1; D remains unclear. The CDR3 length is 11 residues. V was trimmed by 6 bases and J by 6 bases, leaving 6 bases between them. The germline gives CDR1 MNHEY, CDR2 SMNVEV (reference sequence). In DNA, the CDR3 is TGTGCCAGCAGACAGATCAATGAGCAGTTCTTC. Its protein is CASRQINEQFF.

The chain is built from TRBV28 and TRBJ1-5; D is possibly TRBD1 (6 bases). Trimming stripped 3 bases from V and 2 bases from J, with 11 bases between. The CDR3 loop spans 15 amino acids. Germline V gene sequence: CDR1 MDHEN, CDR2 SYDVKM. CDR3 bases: TGTGCCAGCAGTTTTGGGGGGCGCGGCAATCAGCCCCAGCATTTT. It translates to CASSFGGRGNQPQHF.

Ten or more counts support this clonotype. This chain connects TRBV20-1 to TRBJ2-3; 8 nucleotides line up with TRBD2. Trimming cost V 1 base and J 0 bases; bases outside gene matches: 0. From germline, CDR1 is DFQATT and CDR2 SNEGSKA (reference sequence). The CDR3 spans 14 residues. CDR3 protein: CSARVAGSTDTQYF. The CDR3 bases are TGCAGTGCTAGAGTAGCGGGAAGCACAGATACGCAGTATTTT.

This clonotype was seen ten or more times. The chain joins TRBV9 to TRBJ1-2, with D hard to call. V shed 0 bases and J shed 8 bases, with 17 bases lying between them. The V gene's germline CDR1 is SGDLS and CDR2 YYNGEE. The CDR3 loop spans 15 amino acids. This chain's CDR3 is CASSVGTARNQGYTF. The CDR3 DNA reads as TGTGCCAGCAGCGTAGGAACAGCACGGAACCAAGGCTACACCTTC.

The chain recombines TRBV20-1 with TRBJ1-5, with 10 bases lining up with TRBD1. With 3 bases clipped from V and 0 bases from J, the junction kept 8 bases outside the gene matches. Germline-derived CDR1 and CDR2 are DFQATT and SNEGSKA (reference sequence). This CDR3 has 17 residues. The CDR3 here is CSASARDRGPSNQPQHF. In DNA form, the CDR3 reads TGCAGTGCTAGCGCCCGGGACAGGGGCCCTAGCAATCAGCCCCAGCATTTT.

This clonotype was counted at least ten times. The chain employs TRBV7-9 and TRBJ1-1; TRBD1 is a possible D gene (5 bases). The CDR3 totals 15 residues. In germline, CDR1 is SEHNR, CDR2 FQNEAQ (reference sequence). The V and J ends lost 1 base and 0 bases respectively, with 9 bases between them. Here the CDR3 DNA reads TGTGCCAGCAGCTTAGGAGGGGTGGTGAACACTGAAGCTTTCTTT. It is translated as CASSLGGVVNTEAFF.

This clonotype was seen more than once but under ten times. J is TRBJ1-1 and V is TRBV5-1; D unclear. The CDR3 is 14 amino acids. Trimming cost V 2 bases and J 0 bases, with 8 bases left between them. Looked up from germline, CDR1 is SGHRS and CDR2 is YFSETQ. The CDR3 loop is CASSLSELNTEAFF. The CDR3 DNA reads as TGCGCCAGCAGCTTATCGGAATTGAACACTGAAGCTTTCTTT.

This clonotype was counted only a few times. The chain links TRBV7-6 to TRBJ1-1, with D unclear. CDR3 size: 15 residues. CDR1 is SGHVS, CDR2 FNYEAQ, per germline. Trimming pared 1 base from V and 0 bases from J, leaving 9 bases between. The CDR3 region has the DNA TGTGCCAGCAGCTTAGTTGTGGGCATGAACACTGAAGCTTTCTTT. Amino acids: CASSLVVGMNTEAFF. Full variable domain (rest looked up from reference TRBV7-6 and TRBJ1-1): GAGVSQSPRYKVTKRGQDVALRCDPISGHVSLYWYRQALGQGPEFLTYFNYEAQQDKSGLPNDRFSAERPEGSISTLTIQRTEQRDSAMYRCASSLVVGMNTEAFFGQGTRLTVV.

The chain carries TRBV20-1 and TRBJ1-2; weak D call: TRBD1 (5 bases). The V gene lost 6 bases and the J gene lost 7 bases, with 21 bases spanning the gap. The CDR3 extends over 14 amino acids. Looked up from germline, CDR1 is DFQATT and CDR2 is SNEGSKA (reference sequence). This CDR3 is CSASPGFDGGGYTF. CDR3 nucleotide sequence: TGCAGTGCGAGTCCGGGGTTTGATGGGGGTGGCTACACCTTC.

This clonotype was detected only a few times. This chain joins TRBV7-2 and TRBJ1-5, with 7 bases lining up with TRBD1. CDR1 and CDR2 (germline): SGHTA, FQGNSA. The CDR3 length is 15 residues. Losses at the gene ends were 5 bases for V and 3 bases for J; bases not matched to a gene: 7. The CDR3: CASSAQTGTNQPQHF. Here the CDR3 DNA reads TGTGCCAGCAGCGCCCAGACAGGGACCAATCAGCCCCAGCATTTT.

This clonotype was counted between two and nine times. The CDR3 bases are TGTGCCAGCAGTAGGTCGGGACTAGCAGCCCAAGAGACCCAGTACTTC. Translating gives CASSRSGLAAQETQYF. The chain links TRBV6-1 to TRBJ2-5; 9 nucleotides align to TRBD2. This CDR3 region has 16 residues. The germline V gene encodes CDR1 MNHNS and CDR2 SASEGT. V lost 5 bases and J lost 1; bases outside the gene matches: 8.